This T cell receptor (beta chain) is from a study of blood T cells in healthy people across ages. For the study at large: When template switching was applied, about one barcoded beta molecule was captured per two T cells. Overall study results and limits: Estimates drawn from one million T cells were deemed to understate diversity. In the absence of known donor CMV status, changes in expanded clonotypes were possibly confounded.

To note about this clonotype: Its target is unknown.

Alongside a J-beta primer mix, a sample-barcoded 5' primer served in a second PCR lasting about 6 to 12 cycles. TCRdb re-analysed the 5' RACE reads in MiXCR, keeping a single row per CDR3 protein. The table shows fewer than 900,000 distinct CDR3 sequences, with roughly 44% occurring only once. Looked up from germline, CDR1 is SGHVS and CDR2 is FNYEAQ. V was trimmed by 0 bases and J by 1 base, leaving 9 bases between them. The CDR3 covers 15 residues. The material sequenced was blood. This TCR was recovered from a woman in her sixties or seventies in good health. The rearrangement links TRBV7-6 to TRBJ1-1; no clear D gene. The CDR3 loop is CASSLAGEGNTEAFF. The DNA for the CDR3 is TGTGCCAGCAGCTTAGCGGGAGAGGGGAACACTGAAGCTTTCTTT.